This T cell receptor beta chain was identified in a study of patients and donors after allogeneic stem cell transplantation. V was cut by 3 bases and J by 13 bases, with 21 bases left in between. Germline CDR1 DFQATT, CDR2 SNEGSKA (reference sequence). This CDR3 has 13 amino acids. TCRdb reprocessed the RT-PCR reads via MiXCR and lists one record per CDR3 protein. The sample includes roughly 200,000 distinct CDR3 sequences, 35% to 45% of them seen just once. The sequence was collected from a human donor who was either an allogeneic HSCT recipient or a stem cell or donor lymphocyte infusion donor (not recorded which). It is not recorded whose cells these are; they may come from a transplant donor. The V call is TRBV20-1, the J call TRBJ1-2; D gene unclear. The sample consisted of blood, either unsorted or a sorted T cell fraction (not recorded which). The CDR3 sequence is CSASVPPQTPITF. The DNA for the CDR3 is TGCAGTGCTAGCGTTCCCCCACAGACCCCAATCACCTTC.